This T cell receptor (beta chain) derives from a study of T cell responses to AZD1222 COVID-19 vaccine. V lost 5 bases to trimming and J lost 4 bases; unmatched junction nucleotides: 3. This CDR3 is 13 amino acids long. Germline CDR1 reads PRHDT; CDR2 reads FYEKMQ (reference sequence). Produced via immunoSEQ multiplex PCR; TCRdb's table is partial and in-frame only. The sample lists fewer than 120,000 clones, 87% seen once, with around 3% in the top ten. This specimen consisted of peripheral blood, obtained on day 0 of AZD1222 vaccination. The gene calls are TRBV13 and TRBJ1-1, with 8 bases identical to TRBD1. The source of this sequence is an adult in good health. The CDR3 region is CASSNGQGTEAFF. As DNA, the CDR3 is TGTGCCAGCAGCAACGGACAGGGCACTGAAGCTTTCTTT.